A selection of T cell receptor beta chains follows, all from one sample in a study of blood T cell repertoires in COVID-19. Profiling relied on immunoSEQ multiplex PCR, and the TCRdb table lists in-frame clones only, not all of them. The repertoire holds fewer than 350,000 clones, with around 81% as singletons. The sample comprised peripheral blood. The receptors here all came from an older woman with active or convalescent COVID-19. Both conserved end residues are part of each CDR3. Fields, in order: CDR3 length, clone size, V gene, J gene, D gene, CDR3 DNA, CDR3 protein. A D gene is named only where the DNA matches it firmly. A clone size is listed for some rows: how often the clone was seen (once, few, many), or a class if it is expanded.

cdr3_length: 15; clone_size: -; v_call: TRBV2; j_call: TRBJ2-2; d_call: TRBD1; cdr3_nt: TGTGCCAGCAAAGCTAGGACAGGGAACACCGGGGAGCTGTTTTTT; cdr3_aa: CASKARTGNTGELFF
cdr3_length: 16; clone_size: -; v_call: TRBV4-2; j_call: TRBJ1-4; d_call: TRBD1; cdr3_nt: TGTGCCAGCAGCCGAGAACCGGGACAGGGGGTTGAAAAACTGTTTTTT; cdr3_aa: CASSREPGQGVEKLFF
cdr3_length: 14; clone_size: few; v_call: TRBV28; j_call: TRBJ2-1; d_call: -; cdr3_nt: TGTGCCAGCATCCCCCCGGGGGGCGGCAATGAGCAGTTCTTC; cdr3_aa: CASIPPGGGNEQFF
cdr3_length: 13; clone_size: -; v_call: TRBV27; j_call: TRBJ2-7; d_call: -; cdr3_nt: TGTGCCAGCAGTGGAGGGGGCAGTAACGAGCAGTACTTC; cdr3_aa: CASSGGGSNEQYF
cdr3_length: 16; clone_size: once; v_call: TRBV9; j_call: TRBJ1-2; d_call: -; cdr3_nt: TGTGCCAGCAGCGTAAGCCTCACAGGCATCGGCTATGGCTACACCTTC; cdr3_aa: CASSVSLTGIGYGYTF
cdr3_length: 13; clone_size: -; v_call: TRBV27; j_call: TRBJ1-1; d_call: -; cdr3_nt: TGTGCCAGCAGCCGGGGGGGGAGAGGTGAAGCTTTCTTT; cdr3_aa: CASSRGGRGEAFF
cdr3_length: 14; clone_size: few; v_call: TRBV11-3; j_call: TRBJ2-1; d_call: TRBD2; cdr3_nt: TGTGCCAGCAGCTCACGGGGGGGCTGGGATGAGCAGTTCTTC; cdr3_aa: CASSSRGGWDEQFF
cdr3_length: 13; clone_size: few; v_call: TRBV9; j_call: TRBJ1-4; d_call: -; cdr3_nt: TGTGCCAGCAGCGTCGACAGTAATGAAAAACTGTTTTTT; cdr3_aa: CASSVDSNEKLFF
cdr3_length: 12; clone_size: -; v_call: TRBV3-1/TRBV3-2; j_call: TRBJ1-1; d_call: -; cdr3_nt: TGTGCCAGCGGGGGGTTCGGCACTGAAGCTTTCTTT; cdr3_aa: CASGGFGTEAFF
cdr3_length: 14; clone_size: -; v_call: TRBV5-6; j_call: TRBJ2-7; d_call: -; cdr3_nt: TGTGCCAGCAGCCGAGGGCCAGTGGGCTACGAGCAGTACTTC; cdr3_aa: CASSRGPVGYEQYF
cdr3_length: 11; clone_size: once; v_call: TRBV20-1; j_call: TRBJ2-7; d_call: -; cdr3_nt: TGCAGTGCTACAGGTCCCTACGAGCAGTACTTC; cdr3_aa: CSATGPYEQYF
cdr3_length: 14; clone_size: once; v_call: TRBV23-1; j_call: TRBJ2-1; d_call: -; cdr3_nt: TGCGCCAGCAGTCCCATGGACAGCTACAATGAGCAGTTCTTC; cdr3_aa: CASSPMDSYNEQFF
cdr3_length: 12; clone_size: many; v_call: TRBV29-1; j_call: TRBJ1-2; d_call: -; cdr3_nt: TGCAGCGCCTGGGAGCCAGGCTATGGCTACACCTTC; cdr3_aa: CSAWEPGYGYTF
cdr3_length: 15; clone_size: -; v_call: TRBV19; j_call: TRBJ2-7; d_call: TRBD2; cdr3_nt: TGTGCTTCGCGGCTAGCGGGGGGATTTACCTACGAGCAGTACTTC; cdr3_aa: CASRLAGGFTYEQYF